This T cell receptor (beta chain) was recovered during a study of T cell repertoires in urothelial bladder cancer. Study-level background: Of 12 resected lesions, three were cT2 or greater.

Whole-study results and caveats: Up to about 17% of carcinoma infiltrating lymphocytes belonged to one T-cell clone.

Germline CDR1 reads GTSNPN; CDR2 reads SVGIG (reference sequence). This CDR3 spans 19 amino acids. V lost 0 bases and J lost 0, with 18 bases in between. The assay was immunoSEQ multiplex PCR, and TCRdb's table has in-frame clones only and misses some. The top ten clones hold approximately 6.5% of a sample with more than 9,000 clones, 68% of them seen once. Remarks on this clone: Its antigen is unidentified.

The rearrangement joins TRBV30 to TRBJ1-6; tentative D call: TRBD1 (5 bases). The receptor was derived from a human donor with a benign inflammatory bladder lesion. The sample taken for sequencing was tumor-infiltrating cells from bladder cancer. The chain's CDR3 is CAWSVQRDWTSSYNSPLHF. DNA for the CDR3: TGTGCCTGGAGTGTACAACGGGACTGGACAAGCTCCTATAATTCACCCCTCCACTTT. The whole variable domain, remainder taken from reference TRBV30 and TRBJ1-6, is SQTIHQWPATLVQPVGSPLSLECTVEGTSNPNLYWYRQAAGRGLQLLFYSVGIGQISSEVPQNLSASRPQDRQFILSSKKLLLSDSGFYLCAWSVQRDWTSSYNSPLHFGNGTRLTVT.